A single sample gave rise to the 28 T cell receptor beta chains below, sequenced in a study of T-cell memory formation after mild COVID-19. TCRdb redid the calling of the 5' RACE reads with MiXCR, one entry per CDR3 protein. The sample holds about 44,000 distinct CDR3 sequences, 6% to 9.5% seen once. The specimen sequenced was PBMCs or a T cell subset sorted from them (not recorded which). The receptors were gathered from a man aged 18 to 29 who had mild COVID-19 (a few samples of this study predate the infection). Cell type and time point are not known.

This clonotype was seen more than once but under ten times. In DNA, the CDR3 is TGCGCCAGCAGCCTATTCGGGGGGCCCCGACGGGATGAGCAGTTCTTC. Translating gives CASSLFGGPRRDEQFF. The rearrangement links TRBV4-1 to TRBJ2-1, with D perhaps TRBD2 (7 bases). Germline V lookup: CDR1 MGHRA, CDR2 YSYEKL. V gave up 4 bases and J gave up 8 bases, with 21 bases separating them. The CDR3 loop spans 16 amino acids.

This clonotype was found a few times. V and J are TRBV20-1 and TRBJ1-1; TRBD1 matches 7 bases. In germline, CDR1 is DFQATT, CDR2 SNEGSKA (reference sequence). Trimming cost V 0 bases and J 5 bases; bases outside gene matches: 12. This CDR3 comprises 16 residues. Written as DNA, the CDR3 is TGCAGTGCTAGAGATGAAAGAAGGGGGCGAAATACTGAAGCTTTCTTT. Translating it yields CSARDERRGRNTEAFF.

This clonotype was seen only a few times. The V call is TRBV7-2, the J call TRBJ2-3, with 7 nucleotides matching TRBD2. CDR1 and CDR2 from the germline V gene are SGHTA and FQGNSA. With V trimmed by 5 bases and J by 3 bases, 8 bases remained unmatched. The CDR3 has 15 amino acids. CDR3 DNA: TGTGCCAGCAGCGCAGGACTAGGAGGAACAGATACGCAGTATTTT. Translated: CASSAGLGGTDTQYF. The full variable domain, with the rest looked up from reference TRBV7-2 and TRBJ2-3, is GAGVSQSPSNKVTEKGKDVELRCDPISGHTALYWYRQSLGQGLEFLIYFQGNSAPDKSGLPSDRFSAERTGGSVSTLTIQRTQQEDSAVYLCASSAGLGGTDTQYFGPGTRLTVL.

The chain uses TRBV7-2 and TRBJ2-3; D possibly corresponds to TRBD1 (6 bases). The CDR3 consists of 14 residues. Germline V CDR1 and CDR2: SGHTA, FQGNSA. V lost 5 bases, J lost 1 base, and 10 bases lay in between. The CDR3: CASSLQGGTDTQYF. CDR3 DNA sequence: TGTGCCAGCAGCCTACAGGGTGGCACAGATACGCAGTATTTT. Full variable domain (rest looked up from reference TRBV7-2 and TRBJ2-3): GAGVSQSPSNKVTEKGKDVELRCDPISGHTALYWYRQSLGQGLEFLIYFQGNSAPDKSGLPSDRFSAERTGGSVSTLTIQRTQQEDSAVYLCASSLQGGTDTQYFGPGTRLTVL.

This clonotype has a count of ten or more. This chain joins TRBV7-2 and TRBJ1-2; the D gene is possibly TRBD1 (5 bases). The length of the CDR3 is 14 residues. In germline, CDR1 is SGHTA, CDR2 FQGNSA. Trimming pared 1 base from V and 10 bases from J, leaving 16 bases between. In DNA form, the CDR3 reads TGTGCCAGCAGCTTAGGTAGGAGCAGGGAGGACTACACCTTC. Amino acids: CASSLGRSREDYTF.

In this sample, this clonotype turned up a few times. The chain couples TRBV11-3 to TRBJ1-1; D possibly corresponds to TRBD1 (6 bases). Germline V CDR1 and CDR2: SGHNT, YENEEA. CDR3 length equals 13 residues. Trimming pared 3 bases from V and 4 bases from J, leaving 9 bases between. In nucleotides, the CDR3 is TGTGCCAGCAGCTTCCGGGGGGCCACTGAAGCTTTCTTT. Translation: CASSFRGATEAFF.

This chain links TRBV7-9 with TRBJ2-1; 8 bases match TRBD1. V shed 5 bases and J 6 bases; nucleotides not matched to a gene: 9. This CDR3 is 15 amino acids long. CDR1 SEHNR and CDR2 FQNEAQ come from the germline V gene (reference sequence). The CDR3 DNA reads as TGTGCCAGCAGCCCGGACAGGGCTAGGGGCAATGAGCAGTTCTTC. Translating gives CASSPDRARGNEQFF.

This clonotype occurred a few times. CDR3 DNA sequence: TGTGCCAGCAGCGCGACAGAGATTTTTGGCTACACCTTC. This encodes CASSATEIFGYTF. This chain links TRBV9 with TRBJ1-2, with D tentatively TRBD1 (5 bases). This CDR3 comprises 13 residues. CDR1 and CDR2 (germline): SGDLS, YYNGEE. Trimming removed 3 bases at V and 7 bases at J, with 13 bases between.

This clonotype was seen at least ten times. V is TRBV5-1 and J is TRBJ1-1, with 7 bases aligning to TRBD1. There are 14 residues in the CDR3. Trimming cost V 3 bases and J 5 bases; bases outside gene matches: 7. CDR1 and CDR2 (germline): SGHRS, YFSETQ. The CDR3 nucleotides read TGCGCCAGCAGCTCCGGGACAGAGGGGACTGAAGCTTTCTTT. Translation gives CASSSGTEGTEAFF.

In nucleotides, the CDR3 is TGTGCCAGCAGTGAGGGCGGGAGCACAGATACGCAGTATTTT. It codes for CASSEGGSTDTQYF. The chain is built from TRBV2 and TRBJ2-3; D is perhaps TRBD2 (5 bases). CDR1 is SNHLY, CDR2 FYNNEI, per germline. The CDR3 is 14 residues long. V was cut by 3 bases and J by 0 bases, with 7 bases left in between.

The V and J genes are TRBV2 and TRBJ1-5, with TRBD1 identical over 7 bases. Germline CDR1 SNHLY, CDR2 FYNNEI. The trim removed 3 bases at V and 5 bases at J, leaving 4 bases unmatched. The CDR3 loop spans 14 amino acids. In nucleotides, the CDR3 is TGTGCCAGCAGTGATATAGGGGGCGATCAGCCCCAGCATTTT. It yields the protein CASSDIGGDQPQHF.

Only one count was recorded for this clonotype. The gene calls are TRBV5-1 and TRBJ1-1; the D is unclear. The CDR3 is 14 amino acids. The germline CDR1 and CDR2 sequences are SGHRS and YFSETQ. V dropped 0 bases and J dropped 1 base, with 7 bases sitting between them. The CDR3 sequence is CASSLAAGNTEAFF. DNA for the CDR3: TGCGCCAGCAGCTTGGCCGCGGGGAACACTGAAGCTTTCTTT.

There are a few counts of this clonotype. The rearrangement uses TRBV11-1 and TRBJ2-5, with D possibly TRBD1 on 6 matching bases. The CDR3 runs 15 residues. The ends were cut back, 4 bases at V and 3 bases at J, with 15 bases in the middle. CDR1 and CDR2 from the germline V gene are SGHAT and FQDESV (reference sequence). CDR3 sequence (DNA): TGTGCCAGCAGCTATTATGTTACAGGGAAAGAGACCCAGTACTTC. Translation gives CASSYYVTGKETQYF. Variable domain in full (rest from reference TRBV11-1 and TRBJ2-5): EAEVAQSPRYKITEKSQAVAFWCDPISGHATLYWYRQILGQGPELLVQFQDESVVDDSQLPKDRFSAERLKGVDSTLKIQPAELGDSAMYLCASSYYVTGKETQYFGPGTRLLVL.

The rearrangement links TRBV7-2 to TRBJ2-6; no clear D gene. With 6 bases removed from V and 0 bases from J, the gap between germline ends came to 15 bases. Germline assignment: CDR1 SGHTA and CDR2 FQGNSA. The CDR3 is 17 residues long. The CDR3 region has the DNA TGTGCCAGCAGTCTAACAGCGTCTACCTCTGGGGCCAACGTCCTGACTTTC. It codes for CASSLTASTSGANVLTF.

This clonotype occurred many times. V gene TRBV29-1 combines with J gene TRBJ2-2; D gene uncertain. V lost 5 bases and J lost 7, with 14 bases in between. The CDR3 is made up of 13 amino acids. The germline gives CDR1 SQVTM, CDR2 ANQGSEA. The CDR3 region is CSVKYHTDGELFF. The CDR3 region has the DNA TGCAGCGTTAAATATCACACAGACGGGGAGCTGTTTTTT.

Ten or more counts support this clonotype. The rearrangement links TRBV20-1 to TRBJ1-5, with 7 bases identical to TRBD1. Germline CDR1 and CDR2: DFQATT and SNEGSKA (reference sequence). Losses at the gene ends were 6 bases for V and 7 bases for J; bases not matched to a gene: 6. The CDR3 is 12 amino acids. The CDR3 spells CSADNRGQPQHF. The CDR3, as DNA: TGCAGTGCAGATAACAGGGGCCAGCCCCAGCATTTT.

This clonotype turned up a few times. This sequence joins TRBV19 and TRBJ2-1; 10 bases line up with TRBD2. Germline V gene lookup returns CDR1 LNHDA and CDR2 SQIVND (reference sequence). The ends lost 7 bases at V and 10 bases at J; junction bases unmatched: 16. The CDR3 totals 16 residues. The CDR3 spells CASTRKGASGGREQFF. CDR3 sequence (DNA): TGTGCCAGTACCCGTAAGGGCGCTAGCGGGGGAAGGGAGCAGTTCTTC.

The chain carries TRBV5-1 and TRBJ1-4; TRBD1 matches at 7 bases. This CDR3 contains 14 residues. Germline CDR1 is SGHRS and CDR2 is YFSETQ. V lost 3 bases to trimming and J lost 2 bases; unmatched junction nucleotides: 1. Here the CDR3 reads CASSSTGTNEKLFF. The DNA for the CDR3 is TGCGCCAGCAGCTCGACAGGGACTAATGAAAAACTGTTTTTT.

This clonotype was picked up a small number of times. Written as DNA, the CDR3 is TGCGCCAGCAGCTTGGATCTGGAGGTCTATGGCTACACCTTC. Amino acid sequence: CASSLDLEVYGYTF. V and J are TRBV5-1 and TRBJ1-2, with unresolved D. CDR3 size: 14 residues. Germline CDR1 is SGHRS and CDR2 is YFSETQ. V dropped 0 bases and J dropped 4 bases, with 10 bases sitting between them.

This clonotype has just a few counts. This chain connects TRBV5-1 to TRBJ2-3; D is undetermined. This CDR3 comprises 13 residues. The germline V gene has CDR1 SGHRS and CDR2 YFSETQ. The V gene lost 1 base and the J gene lost 2 bases, with 5 bases spanning the gap. The chain's CDR3 is CASSLRSTDTQYF. For the CDR3, the DNA is TGCGCCAGCAGCTTGCGCTCCACAGATACGCAGTATTTT.

Ten or more counts support this clonotype. The chain uses TRBV6-2 or TRBV6-3 and TRBJ2-3; D is perhaps TRBD1 (6 bases). This CDR3 is built from 14 residues. Trimming pared 5 bases from V and 2 bases from J, leaving 11 bases between. Per the germline V gene, CDR1 is MNHEY and CDR2 is SVGEGT. The CDR3 spells CASSQGPDTDTQYF. The CDR3 nucleotides read TGTGCCAGCAGTCAGGGGCCCGACACAGATACGCAGTATTTT.

The chain is built from TRBV5-1 and TRBJ2-3; D unclear. Looked up from germline, CDR1 is SGHRS and CDR2 is YFSETQ. The CDR3 length is 16 residues. The ends were cut back, 0 bases at V and 1 base at J, with 12 bases in the middle. In nucleotides, the CDR3 is TGCGCCAGCAGCTTGGTGGCTCACCCCGGCACAGATACGCAGTATTTT. Translation gives CASSLVAHPGTDTQYF.

The sample holds a few counts of this clonotype. The chain uses TRBV7-9 and TRBJ1-1, with D possibly being TRBD1 (5 bases). CDR3 length: 13 residues. CDR1 SEHNR and CDR2 FQNEAQ come from the germline V gene (reference sequence). Trimming removed 5 bases at V and 11 bases at J, with 18 bases between. CDR3 protein: CASSPARAVGAFF. In DNA, the CDR3 is TGTGCCAGCAGCCCAGCCAGGGCAGTTGGCGCTTTCTTT.

This clonotype was seen more than once but under ten times. The chain combines TRBV7-3 with TRBJ2-6; 9 bases agree with TRBD1. Germline CDR1 and CDR2: SGHTA and FQGTGA. The junction had 1 base not matched to a gene; V was cut back by 5 bases and J by 2 bases. CDR3 size: 15 residues. CDR3 coding DNA: TGTGCCAGCAGCCGACAGGGGGCTGGGGCCAACGTCCTGACTTTC. Amino acids: CASSRQGAGANVLTF. The full variable domain, completed using reference TRBV7-3 and TRBJ2-6, is GAGVSQTPSNKVTEKGKYVELRCDPISGHTALYWYRQSLGQGPEFLIYFQGTGAADDSGLPNDRFFAVRPEGSVSTLKIQRTERGDSAVYLCASSRQGAGANVLTFGAGSRLTVL.

This clonotype occurred a few times. The chain links TRBV10-3 to TRBJ1-2, with D tentatively TRBD1 (6 bases). The CDR3 totals 11 residues. Trimming cost V 10 bases and J 6 bases, with 12 bases left between them. In germline, CDR1 is ENHRY, CDR2 SYGVKD. This CDR3 is CATQGGHGYTF. The CDR3 DNA follows: TGTGCCACACAGGGAGGACATGGCTACACCTTC.

This clonotype was detected only a few times. The chain recombines TRBV7-3 with TRBJ1-1; D gene unclear. The CDR3 has 13 residues. Trimming pared 3 bases from V and 3 bases from J, leaving 8 bases between. Germline assignment: CDR1 SGHTA and CDR2 FQGTGA. Here the CDR3 DNA reads TGTGCCAGCAGCTTCCTCAGGTACACTGAAGCTTTCTTT. Its protein is CASSFLRYTEAFF. The full variable domain, rest sourced from reference TRBV7-3 and TRBJ1-1, is GAGVSQTPSNKVTEKGKYVELRCDPISGHTALYWYRQSLGQGPEFLIYFQGTGAADDSGLPNDRFFAVRPEGSVSTLKIQRTERGDSAVYLCASSFLRYTEAFFGQGTRLTVV.

This clonotype turned up a few times. The chain carries TRBV6-2 or TRBV6-3 and TRBJ1-2; the D is unclear. The CDR3 length is 12 residues. Trimming left V 6 bases short and J 4 bases short, with 9 bases between. Germline CDR1 and CDR2: MNHEY and SVGEGT. The CDR3 loop reads CASRPGSYGYTF. CDR3 in DNA: TGTGCCAGCAGGCCGGGCAGCTATGGCTACACCTTC.

This clonotype was picked up many times. V is TRBV7-2 and J is TRBJ2-3; no clear D gene. The CDR3 length is 12 residues. Germline V gives CDR1 SGHTA, CDR2 FQGNSA. Trimming took 1 base from V and 4 from J, leaving 3 bases between them. This CDR3 is CASSLVSDTQYF. The CDR3 nucleotides read TGTGCCAGCAGCTTAGTATCAGATACGCAGTATTTT.